This T cell receptor (beta chain) was retrieved from a study of spatial heterogeneity in lung cancer. About the research overall: Alpha-chain sequences were consistently detected in smaller numbers than beta-chain sequences. Overall study results and limits: The study found that expanded intratumoral alpha and beta TCR counts tracked tumor mutation counts. Sequencing reached an estimated coverage of tumor T cells that was only approximately 7% for alpha chains and approximately 13% for beta chains.

Time point reported: sample taken at primary tumor resection. TCRdb itself ran the 5' RACE reads through MiXCR, one entry per CDR3 protein. In the table there are 8,000 to 9,500 distinct CDR3 sequences, around 3% of which are singletons. This clonotype has a count of ten or more. Antigen specificity is unknown. Sequences were derived from lung tumor tissue, sampled at surgery. The TCR sequence derives from a male donor with early-stage non-small cell lung cancer.

CDR3 in amino acids: CASSGLTLGIRLAAEQFF. The CDR3 DNA sequence: TGTGCCAGCTCGGGACTTACCCTGGGCATTAGGTTGGCAGCTGAGCAGTTCTTC. The chain has TRBV9 and TRBJ2-1; possible D gene TRBD2, 6 bases. Germline V CDR1 and CDR2: SGDLS, YYNGEE. V lost 7 bases to trimming and J lost 9 bases, with 32 bases between them. The CDR3 length is 18 residues.